This T cell receptor beta chain stems from a study of blood T cell repertoires in COVID-19. Looking at the study overall: The United States, Italy and Spain were the sources of the acute and convalescent COVID-19 samples.

V was clipped by 3 bases and J by 5 bases, with 12 bases between them. The germline gives CDR1 MNHEY, CDR2 SVGAGI. CDR3 length equals 14 residues. Some clones are missing from TCRdb's copy, which holds only in-frame ones; the method was immunoSEQ multiplex PCR. The sample gives roughly 150,000 clones, roughly 80% of which show up once; approximately 13% is in the top ten. This TCR derives from a woman of 80 years or more with acute or convalescent COVID-19. Sequencing was performed on peripheral blood. The V call is TRBV6-5, the J call TRBJ2-3, with TRBD1 as a possible D gene (6 bases). For the CDR3, the DNA is TGTGCCAGCAGTTATAGTGGCAGGGGAGATACGCAGTATTTT. Its protein is CASSYSGRGDTQYF.